One and the same sample provided the 11 T cell receptor beta chains below, sequenced in a study of cytomegalovirus exposure and HLA in healthy donors. PCR employed 60 Vbeta and 13 Jbeta primers. The protocol was immunoSEQ multiplex PCR, while the TCRdb copy is restricted to in-frame clones and leaves out a portion. This table holds 85,000 to 95,000 clones, approximately 74% found once. The specimen sequenced was PBMCs. The receptor set was obtained from a man younger than 40 in good health and CMV-seropositive.

The V and J genes are TRBV7-8 and TRBJ2-7, with 9 bases that match TRBD1. The CDR3 spans 15 residues. CDR1 is SGHVS and CDR2 is FQNEAQ in the germline V gene. J lost 3 bases, V lost 9 bases, and 12 bases had no gene match. The CDR3 bases are TGTGCCAGTATGAAGGGGACAGGGTCGAACTACGAGCAGTACTTC. This sequence encodes CASMKGTGSNYEQYF.

The rearrangement joins TRBV4-2 to TRBJ1-1; D gene uncertain. Trimming shortened V by 3 bases and J by 4 bases, and 12 bases separated the two germline ends. Germline V gene data show CDR1 as LGHNA and CDR2 as YNFKEQ. The CDR3 is 14 amino acids. CDR3 loop: CASSQEFRGTEAFF. CDR3 bases: TGTGCCAGCAGCCAGGAGTTTCGCGGCACTGAAGCTTTCTTT.

In its sample, this clone was seen a few times. The chain uses TRBV2 and TRBJ2-1; D may be TRBD2 (5 bases). The V gene's germline CDR1 is SNHLY and CDR2 FYNNEI. CDR3 length equals 15 residues. V was cut by 4 bases and J by 4 bases, with 14 bases left in between. The CDR3 DNA follows: TGTGCCAGCAGTGCGGACGCGGGCGGGTACAATGAGCAGTTCTTC. Translating it yields CASSADAGGYNEQFF. The complete variable domain, with remaining parts taken from reference TRBV2 and TRBJ2-1, reads EPEVTQTPSHQVTQMGQEVILRCVPISNHLYFYWYRQILGQKVEFLVSFYNNEISEKSEIFDDQFSVERPDGSNFTLKIRSTKLEDSAMYFCASSADAGGYNEQFFGPGTRLTVL.

The chain combines TRBV10-3 with TRBJ1-1; TRBD1 might be the D (6 bases). This CDR3 contains 13 residues. Trimming cost V 7 bases and J 4 bases, with 13 bases left between them. CDR1 and CDR2 (germline): ENHRY, SYGVKD. In nucleotides, the CDR3 is TGTGCCATCACTAGGGAAGGGGGCACTGAAGCTTTCTTT. It codes for CAITREGGTEAFF.

V usage is TRBV28 and J usage is TRBJ2-4; D ambiguous. CDR3 size: 15 residues. From germline, CDR1 is MDHEN and CDR2 SYDVKM. Between the trimmed V and J ends, which lost 3 bases and 0 bases, there was a span of 9 bases. CDR3: CASSFGRLAKNIQYF. The CDR3 DNA sequence: TGTGCCAGCAGTTTTGGAAGACTAGCCAAAAACATTCAGTACTTC.

The chain uses TRBV7-3 and TRBJ1-6, with D perhaps matching TRBD1 (5 bases). This CDR3 has 13 amino acids. Trimming removed 2 bases at V and 10 bases at J, with 9 bases between. Germline V gives CDR1 SGHTA, CDR2 FQGTGA. CDR3 sequence reads: CASSLGGDSPLHF. CDR3 sequence (DNA): TGTGCCAGCAGCTTAGGGGGGGACTCACCCCTCCACTTT.

This chain connects TRBV6-5 to TRBJ2-1, with TRBD2 matching over 7 bases. V dropped 5 bases and J dropped 4; count of bases not matched to a gene: 8. The length of the CDR3 is 15 residues. CDR1 MNHEY and CDR2 SVGAGI come from the germline V gene. The CDR3 reads CASSALAPAYNEQFF. The CDR3 DNA reads TGTGCCAGCAGTGCACTAGCGCCGGCGTACAATGAGCAGTTCTTC.

The V call is TRBV6-1, the J call TRBJ1-1; 9 bases line up with TRBD1. Germline trimming cut 3 bases from V and 1 base from J; bases unmatched to any gene: 0. The V gene's germline CDR1 is MNHNS and CDR2 SASEGT. The CDR3 totals 14 residues. CDR3 nucleotide sequence: TGTGCCAGCAGTGAGACAGGGGGGAACACTGAAGCTTTCTTT. It translates to CASSETGGNTEAFF.

The chain has TRBV21-1 and TRBJ1-2. TRBV21-1 is a listed pseudogene. This CDR3 has 16 residues. The CDR3, as DNA: TGTGCCAGCAGCAATAATGGAGGGCTGGGGGACTATGGCTACACCTTC. It codes for CASSNNGGLGDYGYTF.

The CDR3 is CASRSRRDLSSYEQYF. In nucleotides, the CDR3 is TGTGCCAGCAGATCCCGTAGGGACTTAAGCTCCTACGAGCAGTACTTC. The chain links TRBV28 to TRBJ2-7, with a weak D call TRBD2 (6 bases). The V and J ends lost 6 bases and 0 bases respectively, with 18 bases between them. The V gene's germline CDR1 is MDHEN and CDR2 SYDVKM. The CDR3 spans 16 residues. Variable domain in full (rest from reference TRBV28 and TRBJ2-7): DVKVTQSSRYLVKRTGEKVFLECVQDMDHENMFWYRQDPGLGLRLIYFSYDVKMKEKGDIPEGYSVSREKKERFSLILESASTNQTSMYLCASRSRRDLSSYEQYFGPGTRLTVT.

The V call is TRBV5-4, the J call TRBJ2-1; D not certain. CDR1 and CDR2 from the germline V gene are SGHNT and YYREEE (reference sequence). The CDR3 runs 15 residues. V lost 5 bases to trimming and J lost 4 bases, with 16 bases between them. For the CDR3, the DNA is TGTGCCAGCAGTCCTCGGGTGTTGGCATACAATGAGCAGTTCTTC. It yields the protein CASSPRVLAYNEQFF. The variable domain in full, with the rest retrieved from reference TRBV5-4 and TRBJ2-1, is ETGVTQSPTHLIKTRGQQVTLRCSSQSGHNTVSWYQQALGQGPQFIFQYYREEENGRGNFPPRFSGLQFPNYSSELNVNALELDDSALYLCASSPRVLAYNEQFFGPGTRLTVL.